The 20 T cell receptor beta chains below all came from one sample that was sequenced in a study of T cell responses to AZD1222 COVID-19 vaccine. Method: immunoSEQ multiplex PCR; TCRdb's copy keeps in-frame clones and lacks some. This sample has 250,000 to 300,000 clones, with 94% found just once. Sequenced material: peripheral blood, taken 28 days after the second AZD1222 dose. The receptor set was obtained from an adult who received the AZD1222 COVID-19 vaccine.

The chain has TRBV7-9 and TRBJ2-7; 9 bases fit TRBD1. Germline V gene sequence: CDR1 SEHNR, CDR2 FQNEAQ (reference sequence). CDR3 length: 14 amino acids. After removal of 5 bases from V and 5 bases from J, the junction contained 7 bases not matched to a gene. The CDR3 loop reads CASSMTGGNNEQYF. CDR3 sequence (DNA): TGTGCCAGCAGCATGACAGGGGGAAACAACGAGCAGTACTTC.

V usage is TRBV10-2 and J usage is TRBJ1-1; D is unclear. CDR1 and CDR2 from the germline V gene are WSHSY and SAAADI. V lost 6 bases and J lost 0, with 8 bases in between. This CDR3 has 13 amino acids. The chain's CDR3 is CASRREMNTEAFF. The CDR3 nucleotides are TGCGCCAGCAGAAGGGAGATGAACACTGAAGCTTTCTTT.

The CDR3 region has the DNA TGTGCCAGCAGTCCCCTGGGGACAAGGCCCTACGAGCAGTACTTC. It codes for CASSPLGTRPYEQYF. This chain joins TRBV6-5 and TRBJ2-7; tentative D call: TRBD1 (6 bases). CDR3 length: 15 residues. Germline V gene lookup returns CDR1 MNHEY and CDR2 SVGAGI. Trimming stripped 5 bases from V and 2 bases from J, with 16 bases between.

The rearrangement joins TRBV7-9 to TRBJ1-2; TRBD1 matches at 7 bases. Germline loops: CDR1 SEHNR, CDR2 FQNEAQ (reference sequence). The CDR3 length is 12 residues. The V and J ends lost 6 bases and 5 bases, in that order; junction bases with no gene match: 3. DNA for the CDR3: TGTGCCAGCAGAGGGGGCTTGTATGGCTACACCTTC. Translation: CASRGGLYGYTF. The complete variable domain, with remaining parts taken from reference TRBV7-9 and TRBJ1-2, reads DTGVSQNPRHKITKRGQNVTFRCDPISEHNRLYWYRQTLGQGPEFLTYFQNEAQLEKSRLLSDRFSAERPKGSFSTLEIQRTEQGDSAMYLCASRGGLYGYTFGSGTRLTVV.

The rearrangement links TRBV5-4 to TRBJ2-5; 9 positions match TRBD2. The CDR3 has 19 residues. The germline CDR1 and CDR2 sequences are SGHNT and YYREEE (reference sequence). The V and J ends lost 2 bases and 5 bases, in that order; junction bases with no gene match: 19. In DNA form, the CDR3 reads TGTGCCAGCAGCTTTTCCATCCCCCTAATAGCGGGAGTGGGGGAGACCCAGTACTTC. It is translated as CASSFSIPLIAGVGETQYF.

This clone has just one count. The chain uses TRBV5-1 and TRBJ2-2; the D is unclear. Deletions cut 0 bases from V and 8 bases from J, with 5 bases between. Germline V CDR1 and CDR2: SGHRS, YFSETQ. The CDR3 sequence is 12 residues long. CDR3 residues: CASSLVGGELFF. In DNA, the CDR3 is TGCGCCAGCAGCTTGGTCGGGGGGGAGCTGTTTTTT.

This rearrangement joins TRBV10-3 to TRBJ1-6; D gene uncertain. The germline gives CDR1 ENHRY, CDR2 SYGVKD. V gave up 5 bases and J gave up 8 bases, with 16 bases separating them. The CDR3 is 15 residues long. The CDR3 sequence: CAISSPGREDSPLHF. In nucleotides, the CDR3 is TGTGCCATCAGTTCCCCGGGAAGAGAGGATTCACCCCTCCACTTT.

The chain has TRBV10-2 and TRBJ2-7, with TRBD1 as a possible D gene (6 bases). Looked up from germline, CDR1 is WSHSY and CDR2 is SAAADI. Trimming took 7 bases from V and 3 from J, leaving 16 bases between them. The CDR3 contains 14 residues. The DNA for the CDR3 is TGCGCCAGCACCGAACAGGGAAAGAGCTACGAGCAGTACTTC. It encodes CASTEQGKSYEQYF.

The chain joins TRBV11-3 to TRBJ2-7; tentative D call: TRBD2 (7 bases). V dropped 6 bases and J dropped 6 bases, with 15 bases sitting between them. The CDR3 contains 13 residues. CDR1 and CDR2 from the germline V gene are SGHNT and YENEEA. The CDR3 bases are TGTGCCAGCAGTCGAGGGGGGGGTACCGAGCAGTACTTC. Translated, it gives CASSRGGGTEQYF.

Remarks on this clone: This sample includes further DNA sequences coding for the same CDR3. The CDR3 coding sequence is TGTGCCAGCAGCCCCAGGGGGGGGGAGACCCAGTACTTC. It codes for CASSPRGGETQYF. This chain connects TRBV7-2 to TRBJ2-5, with D perhaps given as TRBD1 or TRBD2 (7 bases each). Germline V gene sequence: CDR1 SGHTA, CDR2 FQGNSA. V shed 5 bases and J shed 5 bases, with 12 bases lying between them. The CDR3 has 13 amino acids.

The chain recombines TRBV5-5 with TRBJ2-4; TRBD1 matches 7 bases. Germline values: CDR1 SGHKS, CDR2 YYEKEE (reference sequence). V shed 4 bases, J shed 7 bases, and the junction held 14 bases outside the gene matches. This CDR3 has 16 amino acids. The CDR3 is CASSPSLQGPENIQYF. The CDR3 region has the DNA TGTGCCAGCAGCCCTTCACTACAGGGGCCCGAGAACATTCAGTACTTC.

V gene TRBV5-6 combines with J gene TRBJ2-6; D is uncertain. Looked up from germline, CDR1 is SGHDT and CDR2 is YYEEEE. CDR3 length: 15 residues. Trimming shortened V by 4 bases and J by 0 bases, and 8 bases separated the two germline ends. CDR3 in DNA: TGTGCCAGCAGCCCAGGTTTCTCTGGGGCCAACGTCCTGACTTTC. It is translated as CASSPGFSGANVLTF.

This rearrangement joins TRBV2 to TRBJ1-2; TRBD1 might be the D (5 bases). V gave up 8 bases and J gave up 0 bases, with 16 bases separating them. The CDR3 consists of 15 residues. CDR1 SNHLY and CDR2 FYNNEI come from the germline V gene. As DNA, the CDR3 is TGTGCCAGCCGTCCGCGGCAGGGAGCTAACTATGGCTACACCTTC. It specifies CASRPRQGANYGYTF.

The J gene is TRBJ2-5, the V gene TRBV19; tentatively, D is TRBD1 (6 bases). Germline V gene lookup returns CDR1 LNHDA and CDR2 SQIVND (reference sequence). V lost 6 bases to trimming and J lost 3 bases, with 17 bases between them. The CDR3 has 15 residues. CDR3 bases: TGTGCCAGTAGCTTTGGGGGCGCCCCTAAAGAGACCCAGTACTTC. It yields the protein CASSFGGAPKETQYF. The whole variable domain, remainder taken from reference TRBV19 and TRBJ2-5, is DGGITQSPKYLFRKEGQNVTLSCEQNLNHDAMYWYRQDPGQGLRLIYYSQIVNDFQKGDIAEGYSVSREKKESFPLTVTSAQKNPTAFYLCASSFGGAPKETQYFGPGTRLLVL.

J is TRBJ2-1 and V is TRBV28; D is perhaps TRBD1 (5 bases). The germline V gene encodes CDR1 MDHEN and CDR2 SYDVKM. The CDR3 sequence is 15 residues long. V was shortened by 8 bases and J by 6 bases, with 20 bases between the two germline ends. DNA for the CDR3: TGTGCCAGCCTTCAGGGAATCGCGCTACTCAATGAGCAGTTCTTC. This translates into CASLQGIALLNEQFF.

V gene TRBV2 combines with J gene TRBJ2-7; 7 bases are a match to TRBD1. V lost 5 bases, J lost 5 bases, and 12 bases stayed unmatched. This CDR3 is 15 amino acids long. Germline assignment: CDR1 SNHLY and CDR2 FYNNEI. Here the CDR3 DNA reads TGTGCCAGCAGTCTCGGGACAGTCTCTCTGAACGAGCAGTACTTC. Translation: CASSLGTVSLNEQYF.

The gene calls are TRBV15 and TRBJ2-3; a possible D gene is TRBD2 (5 bases). CDR1 and CDR2 from the germline V gene are LNHNV and YYDKDF (reference sequence). V lost 6 bases to trimming and J lost 4 bases, with 17 bases between them. The CDR3 runs 15 residues. CDR3 amino acids: CATRKKGGSPDTQYF. The CDR3 DNA follows: TGTGCCACCAGGAAGAAAGGCGGGTCGCCAGATACGCAGTATTTT.

The rearrangement joins TRBV11-2 to TRBJ1-1; 8 nucleotides match TRBD1. With 2 bases clipped from V and 9 bases from J, the junction kept 5 bases outside the gene matches. This CDR3 is 13 amino acids long. Germline lookup yields CDR1 SGHAT and CDR2 FQNNGV. Written as DNA, the CDR3 is TGTGCCAGCAGCTTACCCCAGGGGGCCCAAGCTTTCTTT. The encoded protein is CASSLPQGAQAFF.

The chain couples TRBV6-2 or TRBV6-3 to TRBJ2-3; 8 bases are shared with TRBD1. This CDR3 contains 13 residues. CDR1 is MNHEY, CDR2 SVGEGT, per germline. With 6 bases clipped from V and 6 bases from J, the junction kept 5 bases outside the gene matches. The CDR3, as DNA: TGTGCCAGCAGCCGGACAGGGAGGGATACGCAGTATTTT. Its protein product is CASSRTGRDTQYF.

This clone was recorded once. V is TRBV7-2 and J is TRBJ1-3; D is undetermined. This CDR3 spans 13 amino acids. The germline CDR1 and CDR2 sequences are SGHTA and FQGNSA. The V end lost 2 bases, the J end lost 4 bases, and 6 bases lay between the germline ends. The CDR3 sequence is CASSLSVGNTIYF. Here the CDR3 DNA reads TGTGCCAGCAGCTTATCAGTAGGAAACACCATATATTTT.